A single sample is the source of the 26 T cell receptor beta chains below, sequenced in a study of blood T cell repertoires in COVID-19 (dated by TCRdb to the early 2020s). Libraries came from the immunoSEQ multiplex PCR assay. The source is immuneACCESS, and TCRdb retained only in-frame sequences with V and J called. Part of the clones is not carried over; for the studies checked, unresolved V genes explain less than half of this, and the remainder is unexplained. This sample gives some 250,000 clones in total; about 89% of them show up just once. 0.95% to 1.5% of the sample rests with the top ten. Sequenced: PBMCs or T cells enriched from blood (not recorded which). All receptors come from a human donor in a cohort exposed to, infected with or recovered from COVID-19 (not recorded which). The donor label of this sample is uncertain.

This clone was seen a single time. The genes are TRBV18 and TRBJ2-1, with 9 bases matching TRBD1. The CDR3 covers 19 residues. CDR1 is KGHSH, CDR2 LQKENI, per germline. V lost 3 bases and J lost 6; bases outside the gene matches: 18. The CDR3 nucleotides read TGTGCCAGCTCACCGCCTGCCCGGAACAGGGGGCCGGGGGGCAATGAGCAGTTCTTC. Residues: CASSPPARNRGPGGNEQFF. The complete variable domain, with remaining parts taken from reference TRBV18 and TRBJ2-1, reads NAGVMQNPRHLVRRRGQEARLRCSPMKGHSHVYWYRQLPEEGLKFMVYLQKENIIDESGMPKERFSAEFPKEGPSILRIQQVVRGDSAAYFCASSPPARNRGPGGNEQFFGPGTRLTVL.

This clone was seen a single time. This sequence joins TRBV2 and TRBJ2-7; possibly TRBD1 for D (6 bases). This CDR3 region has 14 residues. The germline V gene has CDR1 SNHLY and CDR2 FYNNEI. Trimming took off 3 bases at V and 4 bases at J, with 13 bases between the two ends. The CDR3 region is CASSESVGGYEQYF. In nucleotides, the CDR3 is TGTGCCAGCAGTGAGTCGGTAGGGGGATACGAGCAGTACTTC.

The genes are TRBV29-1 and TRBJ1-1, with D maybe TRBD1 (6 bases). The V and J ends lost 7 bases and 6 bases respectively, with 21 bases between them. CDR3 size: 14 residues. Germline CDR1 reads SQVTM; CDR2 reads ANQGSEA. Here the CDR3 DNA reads TGCAGCGCCCGCCAGGGGAGGGGTAGCGCTGAAGCTTTCTTT. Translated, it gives CSARQGRGSAEAFF.

This CDR3 is CASRRGLLNTEAFF. Written as DNA, the CDR3 is TGTGCCAGCAGGCGGGGACTTTTGAACACTGAAGCTTTCTTT. The chain couples TRBV5-4 to TRBJ1-1; D possibly corresponds to TRBD1 (5 bases). V dropped 5 bases and J dropped 0 bases, with 11 bases sitting between them. The CDR3 length is 14 residues. CDR1 SGHNT and CDR2 YYREEE come from the germline V gene (reference sequence).

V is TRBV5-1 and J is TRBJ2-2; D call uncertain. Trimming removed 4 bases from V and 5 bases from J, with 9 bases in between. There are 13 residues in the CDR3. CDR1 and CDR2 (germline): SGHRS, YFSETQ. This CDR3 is CASSATGTGELFF. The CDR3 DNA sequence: TGCGCCAGCAGCGCAACCGGGACCGGGGAGCTGTTTTTT.

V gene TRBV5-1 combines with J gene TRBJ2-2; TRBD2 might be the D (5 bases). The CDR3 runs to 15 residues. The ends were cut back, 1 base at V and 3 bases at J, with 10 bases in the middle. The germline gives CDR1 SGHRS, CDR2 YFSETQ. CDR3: CASSLRRPDTGELFF. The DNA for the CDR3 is TGCGCCAGCAGCTTGCGGAGGCCGGACACCGGGGAGCTGTTTTTT.

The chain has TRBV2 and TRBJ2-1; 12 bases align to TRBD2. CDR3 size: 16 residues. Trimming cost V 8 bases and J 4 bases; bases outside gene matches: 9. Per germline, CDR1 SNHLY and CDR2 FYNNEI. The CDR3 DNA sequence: TGTGCCAGCGGGGCCAGACTAGCGGGGGCTTACAATGAGCAGTTCTTC. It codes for CASGARLAGAYNEQFF.

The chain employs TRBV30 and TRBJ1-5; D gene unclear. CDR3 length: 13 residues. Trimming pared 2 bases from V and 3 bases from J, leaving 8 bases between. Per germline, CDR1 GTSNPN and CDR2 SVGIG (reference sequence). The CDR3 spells CAWSYRDNQPQHF. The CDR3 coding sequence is TGTGCCTGGAGTTACCGGGACAATCAGCCCCAGCATTTT.

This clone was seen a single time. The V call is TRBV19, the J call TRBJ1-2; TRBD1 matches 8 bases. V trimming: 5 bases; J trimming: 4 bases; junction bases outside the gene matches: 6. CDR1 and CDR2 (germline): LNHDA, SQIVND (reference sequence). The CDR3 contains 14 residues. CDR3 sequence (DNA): TGTGCCAGTAGTGATGGACAGGGAACCTATGGCTACACCTTC. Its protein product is CASSDGQGTYGYTF. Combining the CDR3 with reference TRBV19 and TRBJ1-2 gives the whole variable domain DGGITQSPKYLFRKEGQNVTLSCEQNLNHDAMYWYRQDPGQGLRLIYYSQIVNDFQKGDIAEGYSVSREKKESFPLTVTSAQKNPTAFYLCASSDGQGTYGYTFGSGTRLTVV.

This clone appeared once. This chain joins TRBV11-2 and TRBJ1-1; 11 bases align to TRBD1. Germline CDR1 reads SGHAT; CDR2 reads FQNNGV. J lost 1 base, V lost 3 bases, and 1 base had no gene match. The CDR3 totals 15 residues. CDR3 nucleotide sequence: TGTGCCAGCAGCTTCGGGACAGGGGGGAACACTGAAGCTTTCTTT. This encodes CASSFGTGGNTEAFF. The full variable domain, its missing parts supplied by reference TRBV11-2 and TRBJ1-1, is EAGVAQSPRYKIIEKRQSVAFWCNPISGHATLYWYQQILGQGPKLLIQFQNNGVVDDSQLPKDRFSAERLKGVDSTLKIQPAKLEDSAVYLCASSFGTGGNTEAFFGQGTRLTVV.

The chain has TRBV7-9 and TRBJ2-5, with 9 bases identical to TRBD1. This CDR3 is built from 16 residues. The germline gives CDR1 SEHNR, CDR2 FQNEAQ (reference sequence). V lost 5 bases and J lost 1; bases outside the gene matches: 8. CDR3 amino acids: CASSPTGGYSQETQYF. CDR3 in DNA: TGTGCCAGCAGCCCGACAGGGGGATATAGCCAAGAGACCCAGTACTTC.

The CDR3 protein is CASSQERGQGAGSGEKLFF. CDR3 coding DNA: TGTGCCAGCAGCCAAGAAAGAGGGCAGGGGGCAGGGTCTGGAGAAAAACTGTTTTTT. This rearrangement joins TRBV3-1 (or the pseudogene TRBV3-2) to TRBJ1-4, with 8 bases matching TRBD1. This CDR3 region has 19 residues. Trimming at V came to 0 bases and at J to 8 bases, leaving 17 bases not matched to a gene. CDR1 and CDR2 (germline): LGHDT, YNNKEL (reference sequence).

CDR3 DNA sequence: TGTGCCAGCAGCCCACTGACAGGGACCGGGTACGAGCAGTACTTC. Translated: CASSPLTGTGYEQYF. The chain has TRBV7-8 and TRBJ2-7; 7 nucleotides agree with TRBD1. CDR1 SGHVS and CDR2 FQNEAQ come from the germline V gene. J gave up 4 bases and V 5 bases, and 11 bases lay outside the gene matches. This CDR3 is built from 15 residues.

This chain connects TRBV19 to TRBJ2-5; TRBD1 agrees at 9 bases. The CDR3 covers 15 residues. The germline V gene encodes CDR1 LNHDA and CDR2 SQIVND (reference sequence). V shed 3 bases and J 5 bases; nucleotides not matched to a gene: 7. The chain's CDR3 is CASSIRTGEGETQYF. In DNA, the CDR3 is TGTGCCAGTAGTATCCGGACAGGGGAGGGGGAGACCCAGTACTTC.

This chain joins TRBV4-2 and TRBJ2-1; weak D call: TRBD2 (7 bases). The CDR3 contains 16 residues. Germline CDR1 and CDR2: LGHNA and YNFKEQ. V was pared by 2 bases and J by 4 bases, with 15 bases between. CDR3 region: CASSQLGGRSYNEQFF. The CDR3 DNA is TGTGCCAGCAGCCAATTGGGGGGGCGTTCGTACAATGAGCAGTTCTTC.

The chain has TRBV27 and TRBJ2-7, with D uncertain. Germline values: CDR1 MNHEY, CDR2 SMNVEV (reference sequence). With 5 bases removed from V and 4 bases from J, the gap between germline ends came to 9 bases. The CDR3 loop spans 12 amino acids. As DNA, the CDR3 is TGTGCCAGCAGTCCAGACATTTACGAGCAGTACTTC. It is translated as CASSPDIYEQYF.

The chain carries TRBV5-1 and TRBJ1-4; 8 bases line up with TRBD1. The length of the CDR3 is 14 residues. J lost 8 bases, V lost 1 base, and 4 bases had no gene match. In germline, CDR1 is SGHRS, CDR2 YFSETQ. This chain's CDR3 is CASSLTGGREKLFF. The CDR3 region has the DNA TGCGCCAGCAGCTTGACAGGGGGGCGGGAAAAACTGTTTTTT.

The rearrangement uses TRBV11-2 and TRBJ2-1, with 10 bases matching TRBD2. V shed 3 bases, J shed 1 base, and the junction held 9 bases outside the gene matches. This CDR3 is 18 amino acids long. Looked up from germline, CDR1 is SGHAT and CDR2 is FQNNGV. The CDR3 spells CASSLGTSGVGSYNEQFF. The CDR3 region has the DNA TGTGCCAGCAGCTTGGGAACTAGCGGGGTTGGGTCCTACAATGAGCAGTTCTTC.

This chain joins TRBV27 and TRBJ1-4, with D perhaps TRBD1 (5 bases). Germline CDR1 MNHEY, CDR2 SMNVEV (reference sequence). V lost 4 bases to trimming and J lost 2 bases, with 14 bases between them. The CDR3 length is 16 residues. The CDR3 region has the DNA TGTGCCAGCAGTTCCGGGGGACTAATTACTAATGAAAAACTGTTTTTT. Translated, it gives CASSSGGLITNEKLFF.

The CDR3 DNA is TGCGCCAGCAGCCAAGATGACTCTACCTACTATGGCTACACCTTC. Translating gives CASSQDDSTYYGYTF. The rearrangement joins TRBV4-3 to TRBJ1-2; no reliable D call. Between the trimmed V and J ends, which lost 0 bases and 3 bases, there was a span of 11 bases. Looked up from germline, CDR1 is LGHNA and CDR2 is YSLEER. The CDR3 has 15 amino acids.

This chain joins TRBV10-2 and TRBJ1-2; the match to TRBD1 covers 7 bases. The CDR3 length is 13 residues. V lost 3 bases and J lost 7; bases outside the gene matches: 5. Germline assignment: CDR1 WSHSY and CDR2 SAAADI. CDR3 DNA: TGCGCCAGCAGTGAAACGGGGGACAGTGGCTACACCTTC. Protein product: CASSETGDSGYTF.

The CDR3 protein is CASSIDRETEAFF. Written as DNA, the CDR3 is TGTGCCAGCAGCATCGACAGGGAGACTGAAGCTTTCTTT. The chain combines TRBV5-8 with TRBJ1-1; 7 bases fit TRBD1. The J segment lost 5 bases and the V segment lost 4 bases, leaving 5 bases of the junction unmatched. In germline, CDR1 is SGHTS, CDR2 YDEGEE. The CDR3 runs to 13 residues.

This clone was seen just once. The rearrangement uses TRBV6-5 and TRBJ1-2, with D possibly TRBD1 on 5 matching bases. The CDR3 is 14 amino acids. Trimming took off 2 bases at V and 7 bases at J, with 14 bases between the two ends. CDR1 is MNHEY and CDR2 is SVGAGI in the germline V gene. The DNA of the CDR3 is TGTGCCAGCAGTTACCTACAGGCCGGGGGTGGCTACACCTTC. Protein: CASSYLQAGGGYTF.

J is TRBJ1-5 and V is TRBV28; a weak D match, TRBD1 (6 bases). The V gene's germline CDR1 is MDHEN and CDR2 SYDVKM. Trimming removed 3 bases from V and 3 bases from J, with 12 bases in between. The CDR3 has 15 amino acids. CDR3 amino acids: CASSFRQGPNQPQHF. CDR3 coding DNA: TGTGCCAGCAGTTTTCGCCAGGGGCCCAATCAGCCCCAGCATTTT.

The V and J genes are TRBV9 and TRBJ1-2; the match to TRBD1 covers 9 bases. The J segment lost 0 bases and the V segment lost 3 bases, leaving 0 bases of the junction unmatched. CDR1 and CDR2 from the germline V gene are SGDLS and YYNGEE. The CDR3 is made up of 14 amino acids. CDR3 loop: CASSGTGANYGYTF. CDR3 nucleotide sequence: TGTGCCAGCAGCGGGACAGGGGCTAACTATGGCTACACCTTC. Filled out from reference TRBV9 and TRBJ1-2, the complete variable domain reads DSGVTQTPKHLITATGQRVTLRCSPRSGDLSVYWYQQSLDQGLQFLIQYYNGEERAKGNILERFSAQQFPDLHSELNLSSLELGDSALYFCASSGTGANYGYTFGSGTRLTVV.

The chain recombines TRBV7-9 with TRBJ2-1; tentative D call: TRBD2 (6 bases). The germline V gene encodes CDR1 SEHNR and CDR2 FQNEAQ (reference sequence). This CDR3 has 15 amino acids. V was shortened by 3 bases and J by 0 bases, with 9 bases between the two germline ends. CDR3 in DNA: TGTGCCAGCAGCTTCGACGGGGGCTCCTACAATGAGCAGTTCTTC. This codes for CASSFDGGSYNEQFF.